This entry lists 8 T cell receptor beta chains sequenced from one sample in a study of blood T cell repertoires in COVID-19. Generated by immunoSEQ multiplex PCR, the TCRdb table keeps only in-frame clones and is missing some. The table has about 180,000 clones, more than 85% seen once. Material for sequencing was peripheral blood. These receptors all stem from a woman under 40 with active or convalescent COVID-19.

This sequence joins TRBV5-5 and TRBJ1-5; D gene unclear. There are 16 residues in the CDR3. Germline CDR1 reads SGHKS; CDR2 reads YYEKEE (reference sequence). The germline V and J ends were trimmed by 2 bases and 6 bases, with 18 bases remaining between them. CDR3 in DNA: TGTGCCAGCAGCTTTTATCAAAATCCTCCTAGTCAGCCCCAGCATTTT. The encoded protein is CASSFYQNPPSQPQHF. The variable domain in full, completed from reference TRBV5-5 and TRBJ1-5, reads DAGVTQSPTHLIKTRGQQVTLRCSPISGHKSVSWYQQVLGQGPQFIFQYYEKEERGRGNFPDRFSARQFPNYSSELNVNALLLGDSALYLCASSFYQNPPSQPQHFGDGTRLSIL.

This chain joins TRBV28 and TRBJ1-1; weak D call: TRBD1 (6 bases). Trimming left V 6 bases short and J 0 bases short, with 8 bases between. Germline-derived CDR1 and CDR2 are MDHEN and SYDVKM. This CDR3 has 13 amino acids. The CDR3 region is CASRQGMNTEAFF. In DNA, the CDR3 is TGTGCCAGCAGACAGGGCATGAACACTGAAGCTTTCTTT. Supplemented by reference TRBV28 and TRBJ1-1, the full variable domain reads DVKVTQSSRYLVKRTGEKVFLECVQDMDHENMFWYRQDPGLGLRLIYFSYDVKMKEKGDIPEGYSVSREKKERFSLILESASTNQTSMYLCASRQGMNTEAFFGQGTRLTVV.

The gene calls are TRBV6-5 and TRBJ1-4, with D hard to call. The CDR3 has 13 amino acids. CDR1 is MNHEY and CDR2 is SVGAGI in the germline V gene. The V and J ends lost 8 bases and 4 bases respectively, with 11 bases between them. As DNA, the CDR3 is TGTGCCAGCCAGCGAAGCCTTAATGAAAAACTGTTTTTT. Protein: CASQRSLNEKLFF.

The chain uses TRBV4-1 and TRBJ2-5, with D perhaps matching TRBD2 (6 bases). Germline V gene sequence: CDR1 MGHRA, CDR2 YSYEKL. Trimming shortened V by 2 bases and J by 2 bases, and 18 bases separated the two germline ends. CDR3 length equals 17 residues. The CDR3 here is CASSQHQGGGPQETQYF. DNA for the CDR3: TGCGCCAGCAGCCAACACCAGGGCGGAGGGCCACAAGAGACCCAGTACTTC.

On this clone itself: Other DNA sequences in this specimen translate into the identical CDR3. The chain links TRBV18 to TRBJ1-1; D is unresolved. Germline V CDR1 and CDR2: KGHSH, LQKENI. V was clipped by 2 bases and J by 8 bases, with 12 bases between them. This CDR3 is built from 13 residues. This chain's CDR3 is CASSPSDTREAFF. CDR3 coding DNA: TGTGCCAGCTCACCATCGGATACGAGGGAAGCTTTCTTT. The full variable domain, completed using reference TRBV18 and TRBJ1-1, is NAGVMQNPRHLVRRRGQEARLRCSPMKGHSHVYWYRQLPEEGLKFMVYLQKENIIDESGMPKERFSAEFPKEGPSILRIQQVVRGDSAAYFCASSPSDTREAFFGQGTRLTVV.

V gene TRBV28 combines with J gene TRBJ1-1, with 7 bases that match TRBD1. The CDR3 runs 11 residues. V trimming: 6 bases; J trimming: 8 bases; junction bases outside the gene matches: 3. In germline, CDR1 is MDHEN, CDR2 SYDVKM. This chain's CDR3 is CASRKQGEAFF. For the CDR3, the DNA is TGTGCCAGCAGAAAACAGGGGGAAGCTTTCTTT.

For this clone: The junction differs from germline at one of its ends, possibly a read error. This sequence joins TRBV5-6 and TRBJ1-5; 12 positions agree with TRBD1. Germline V CDR1 and CDR2: SGHDT, YYEEEE. The CDR3 has 17 residues. The CDR3 nucleotides are TGTGCCAGCAGTTTGGGGACAGGGGGCTGGAGCAATCAGCCCCAGCATTTT. Amino acids: CASSLGTGGWSNQPQHF.

The chain has TRBV5-6 and TRBJ1-2; TRBD1 agrees at 8 bases. The V segment lost 0 bases and the J segment 7 bases; nucleotides outside the gene matches: 2. The CDR3 consists of 13 residues. Germline V CDR1 and CDR2: SGHDT, YYEEEE. CDR3 sequence: CASSLGQGFGYTF. CDR3 sequence (DNA): TGTGCCAGCAGCTTGGGACAGGGGTTTGGCTACACCTTC.